One and the same sample provided the 18 T cell receptor beta chains below, sequenced in a study of spatial heterogeneity in lung cancer. Time point denoted: blood at routine non-recurrence follow-up after resection. TCRdb re-called the 5' RACE reads through MiXCR, storing one row per CDR3 protein. Among tens of thousands of distinct CDR3 sequences listed, almost 10% were seen once. Sequences were derived from PBMCs, sampled at follow-up. These receptors originate from a male donor with early-stage non-small cell lung cancer.

This clonotype was observed a handful of times. V is TRBV3-1 and J is TRBJ2-3; D remains unclear. V shed 0 bases and J shed 0 bases, with 7 bases lying between them. Per the germline V gene, CDR1 is LGHDT and CDR2 is YNNKEL (reference sequence). This CDR3 is built from 15 residues. This CDR3 reads CASSQDPFSTDTQYF. In DNA, the CDR3 is TGTGCCAGCAGCCAAGACCCTTTTAGCACAGATACGCAGTATTTT.

This clonotype came up many times. The gene calls are TRBV7-2 and TRBJ1-5; no definite D call. The germline V and J ends were trimmed by 4 bases and 7 bases, with 11 bases remaining between them. Germline CDR1 SGHTA, CDR2 FQGNSA. The CDR3 consists of 13 residues. CDR3 loop: CASSSRVDQPQHF. DNA of the CDR3: TGTGCCAGCAGCTCCAGAGTGGACCAGCCCCAGCATTTT.

The rearrangement uses TRBV28 and TRBJ2-7; weak D call: TRBD2 (6 bases). The germline V gene has CDR1 MDHEN and CDR2 SYDVKM. The CDR3 loop spans 16 amino acids. V was clipped by 4 bases and J by 2 bases, with 18 bases between them. The chain's CDR3 is CASSSGPRDFTYEQYF. The CDR3 DNA is TGTGCCAGCAGTTCCGGGCCCCGGGACTTCACCTACGAGCAGTACTTC. The variable domain in full, completed from reference TRBV28 and TRBJ2-7, reads DVKVTQSSRYLVKRTGEKVFLECVQDMDHENMFWYRQDPGLGLRLIYFSYDVKMKEKGDIPEGYSVSREKKERFSLILESASTNQTSMYLCASSSGPRDFTYEQYFGPGTRLTVT.

This clonotype was detected many times. The genes are TRBV7-2 and TRBJ1-5; TRBD1 is a possible D gene (6 bases). Germline assignment: CDR1 SGHTA and CDR2 FQGNSA. The CDR3 loop spans 13 amino acids. V was shortened by 4 bases and J by 5 bases, with 9 bases between the two germline ends. This CDR3 is CASSYRVDQPQHF. In nucleotides, the CDR3 is TGTGCCAGCAGCTACAGGGTGGATCAGCCCCAGCATTTT.

This sequence joins TRBV6-5 and TRBJ2-7; D gene unclear. Trimming removed 2 bases from V and 1 base from J, with 9 bases in between. The germline gives CDR1 MNHEY, CDR2 SVGAGI. CDR3 length: 14 amino acids. As DNA, the CDR3 is TGTGCCAGCAGTTACACAGACGGATCCTACGAGCAGTACTTC. It yields the protein CASSYTDGSYEQYF.

This chain joins TRBV5-6 and TRBJ2-1, with unresolved D. Deletions cut 2 bases from V and 1 base from J, with 7 bases between. The CDR3 has 14 residues. Germline assignment: CDR1 SGHDT and CDR2 YYEEEE. CDR3 loop: CASSLDLSYNEQFF. DNA of the CDR3: TGTGCCAGCAGCTTAGATTTGTCCTACAATGAGCAGTTCTTC. The variable domain in full, with the rest retrieved from reference TRBV5-6 and TRBJ2-1, is DAGVTQSPTHLIKTRGQQVTLRCSPKSGHDTVSWYQQALGQGPQFIFQYYEEEERQRGNFPDRFSGHQFPNYSSELNVNALLLGDSALYLCASSLDLSYNEQFFGPGTRLTVL.

V is TRBV7-6 and J is TRBJ2-1; TRBD1 or TRBD2 may be the D gene (5 bases each). V was pared by 4 bases and J by 11 bases, with 12 bases between. In germline, CDR1 is SGHVS, CDR2 FNYEAQ. The CDR3 runs 12 residues. The CDR3 reads CASSSGRRKQFF. CDR3 sequence (DNA): TGTGCCAGCAGCTCGGGACGTAGAAAGCAGTTCTTC.

The CDR3 is CASSLARSSYNEQFF. As DNA, the CDR3 is TGTGCCAGCAGTTTAGCACGGAGCTCCTACAATGAGCAGTTCTTC. This chain uses TRBV6-2 or TRBV6-3 with TRBJ2-1; D gene unclear. Germline V gene sequence: CDR1 MNHEY, CDR2 SVGEGT. The CDR3 runs 15 residues. V was clipped by 4 bases and J by 0 bases, with 10 bases between them.

V gene TRBV4-3 combines with J gene TRBJ2-7; weak D call: TRBD1 (6 bases). V lost 0 bases to trimming and J lost 3 bases, with 12 bases between them. Germline lookup yields CDR1 LGHNA and CDR2 YSLEER. The CDR3 loop spans 15 amino acids. The CDR3 DNA is TGCGCCAGCAGCCAAGAGCACAGGGTGATCTACGAGCAGTACTTC. This sequence encodes CASSQEHRVIYEQYF.

This clonotype has at least ten counts. The V and J genes are TRBV20-1 and TRBJ2-5; 8 bases line up with TRBD2. The CDR3 has 15 amino acids. Trimming removed 3 bases from V and 5 bases from J; junction bases left unmatched: 11. In germline, CDR1 is DFQATT, CDR2 SNEGSKA (reference sequence). The CDR3 nucleotides are TGCAGTGCTAGGGAGGGGACTAGTACTATGGAGACCCAGTACTTC. Translating gives CSAREGTSTMETQYF.

This clonotype has a handful of counts. The V and J genes are TRBV4-1 and TRBJ2-7; 8 nucleotides align to TRBD2. The CDR3 length is 16 residues. The trim removed 0 bases at V and 0 bases at J, leaving 4 bases unmatched. Germline V gene data show CDR1 as MGHRA and CDR2 as YSYEKL. The CDR3 sequence: CASSQERLASSYEQYF. CDR3 coding DNA: TGCGCCAGCAGCCAAGAAAGACTAGCGAGCTCCTACGAGCAGTACTTC.

This clonotype was observed many times. The rearrangement joins TRBV11-2 to TRBJ2-7; TRBD1 might be the D (6 bases). The germline V gene has CDR1 SGHAT and CDR2 FQNNGV. There are 17 residues in the CDR3. V lost 6 bases, J lost 4 bases, and 25 bases lay in between. CDR3 amino acids: CASSSIAGRGVSYEQYF. CDR3 nucleotide sequence: TGTGCCAGCAGTTCAATAGCAGGCAGGGGCGTATCGTACGAGCAGTACTTC.

This clonotype has at least ten counts. The chain has TRBV7-9 and TRBJ2-2, with D unclear. The length of the CDR3 is 17 residues. V shed 3 bases and J shed 3 bases, with 17 bases lying between them. CDR1 and CDR2 from the germline V gene are SEHNR and FQNEAQ (reference sequence). The CDR3 DNA is TGTGCCAGCAGCTTCGGAAACAGCCTAATCTACACCGGGGAGCTGTTTTTT. Protein: CASSFGNSLIYTGELFF.

This clonotype was observed a handful of times. This chain joins TRBV28 and TRBJ1-5; 10 bases are shared with TRBD1. V was pared by 5 bases and J by 6 bases, with 4 bases of the junction left unmatched. Germline lookup yields CDR1 MDHEN and CDR2 SYDVKM. The CDR3 runs 14 residues. This CDR3 is CASSRGQGSQPQHF. Written as DNA, the CDR3 is TGTGCCAGCAGTAGGGGACAGGGGAGTCAGCCCCAGCATTTT.

This clonotype was detected ten times or more. J is TRBJ2-5 and V is TRBV7-8; possibly TRBD2 for D (6 bases). The V gene's germline CDR1 is SGHVS and CDR2 FQNEAQ. V lost 3 bases, J lost 5 bases, and 13 bases lay in between. The CDR3 is made up of 14 amino acids. CDR3 coding DNA: TGTGCCAGCAGCTTCCCCAGGAGGGAGGAGACCCAGTACTTC. It codes for CASSFPRREETQYF. The full variable domain, rest sourced from reference TRBV7-8 and TRBJ2-5, is GAGVSQSPRYKVAKRGQDVALRCDPISGHVSLFWYQQALGQGPEFLTYFQNEAQLDKSGLPSDRFFAERPEGSVSTLKIQRTQQEDSAVYLCASSFPRREETQYFGPGTRLLVL.

This clonotype came up many times. The chain is built from TRBV28 and TRBJ1-5; 7 positions match TRBD1. J lost 0 bases, V lost 3 bases, and 5 bases had no gene match. The CDR3 covers 16 residues. Germline CDR1 reads MDHEN; CDR2 reads SYDVKM. This CDR3 reads CASSLRGQSSNQPQHF. DNA for the CDR3: TGTGCCAGCAGTTTGCGGGGACAGAGTAGCAATCAGCCCCAGCATTTT. Variable domain in full (rest from reference TRBV28 and TRBJ1-5): DVKVTQSSRYLVKRTGEKVFLECVQDMDHENMFWYRQDPGLGLRLIYFSYDVKMKEKGDIPEGYSVSREKKERFSLILESASTNQTSMYLCASSLRGQSSNQPQHFGDGTRLSIL.

The chain employs TRBV29-1 and TRBJ2-7; perhaps TRBD1 as D (5 bases). From germline, CDR1 is SQVTM and CDR2 ANQGSEA. The CDR3 length is 11 residues. Trimming removed 4 bases at V and 5 bases at J, with 9 bases between. The chain's CDR3 is CSVARVNEQYF. CDR3 bases: TGCAGCGTTGCCAGGGTGAACGAGCAGTACTTC.

This clonotype came up many times. This rearrangement joins TRBV19 to TRBJ1-5, with D hard to call. V shed 1 base and J shed 4 bases, with 11 bases lying between them. Germline values: CDR1 LNHDA, CDR2 SQIVND (reference sequence). This CDR3 is built from 15 residues. CDR3 coding DNA: TGTGCCAGTAGTATAGGCCAGGTGGGAAATCAGCCCCAGCATTTT. As protein: CASSIGQVGNQPQHF.